One sample yielded the 26 T cell receptor beta chains listed below, sequenced in a study of cytomegalovirus exposure and HLA in healthy donors. The PCR made use of 60 Vbeta and 13 Jbeta primers. Profiled with immunoSEQ multiplex PCR; TCRdb holds only in-frame clones, not every one. This table holds under 110,000 clones, roughly 82% found once. Source material: PBMCs. Receptor source: a man over 45 in good health and CMV-seronegative.

The chain has TRBV18 and TRBJ2-1, with D tentatively TRBD2 (6 bases). CDR3 length equals 15 residues. V shed 1 base and J shed 2 bases, with 9 bases lying between them. Germline-derived CDR1 and CDR2 are KGHSH and LQKENI. CDR3 sequence reads: CASSPRGDPYNEQFF. CDR3 bases: TGTGCCAGCTCACCACGGGGGGATCCCTACAATGAGCAGTTCTTC.

This clone was observed a single time. The CDR3 here is CASNPRGLLNTGELFF. The CDR3 DNA is TGTGCCAGCAACCCCCGGGGTCTCTTAAACACCGGGGAGCTGTTTTTT. This chain joins TRBV28 and TRBJ2-2; TRBD2 might be the D (5 bases). CDR1 is MDHEN and CDR2 is SYDVKM in the germline V gene. This CDR3 spans 16 amino acids. V lost 7 bases, J lost 2 bases, and 17 bases lay in between.

The chain links TRBV28 to TRBJ1-6; the match to TRBD1 covers 7 bases. This CDR3 contains 16 residues. Germline assignment: CDR1 MDHEN and CDR2 SYDVKM. Trimming cost V 4 bases and J 7 bases; bases outside gene matches: 10. The CDR3 DNA reads TGTGCCAGCAGTTCCCCGACAGGGAACCCAAATTCACCCCTCCACTTT. Its translation is CASSSPTGNPNSPLHF.

The chain employs TRBV7-9 and TRBJ2-7, with D possibly matching TRBD2 (5 bases). There are 15 residues in the CDR3. Germline lookup yields CDR1 SEHNR and CDR2 FQNEAQ (reference sequence). V was trimmed by 2 bases and J by 5 bases, leaving 16 bases between them. This chain's CDR3 is CASSLSQSRAHEQYF. The CDR3 DNA reads as TGTGCCAGCAGCTTATCCCAATCGCGGGCTCACGAGCAGTACTTC. The full variable domain, completed using reference TRBV7-9 and TRBJ2-7, is DTGVSQNPRHKITKRGQNVTFRCDPISEHNRLYWYRQTLGQGPEFLTYFQNEAQLEKSRLLSDRFSAERPKGSFSTLEIQRTEQGDSAMYLCASSLSQSRAHEQYFGPGTRLTVT.

The rearrangement links TRBV7-3 to TRBJ2-6, with 11 bases lining up with TRBD1. The CDR3 is made up of 19 amino acids. CDR1 SGHTA and CDR2 FQGTGA come from the germline V gene. Trimming cost V 3 bases and J 0 bases; bases outside gene matches: 7. This chain's CDR3 is CASSFSGTGGFSGANVLTF. The CDR3 DNA sequence: TGTGCCAGCAGCTTTTCCGGGACAGGGGGATTCTCTGGGGCCAACGTCCTGACTTTC.

The gene calls are TRBV5-6 and TRBJ1-4, with 10 positions matching TRBD1. V lost 4 bases to trimming and J lost 6 bases; unmatched junction nucleotides: 6. The CDR3 loop spans 15 amino acids. Germline CDR1 and CDR2: SGHDT and YYEEEE. The CDR3 here is CASSEAGTGDEKLFF. CDR3 nucleotide sequence: TGTGCCAGCAGCGAAGCCGGGACAGGGGATGAAAAACTGTTTTTT.

V is TRBV10-1 and J is TRBJ1-2; 8 bases are shared with TRBD1. The CDR3 covers 13 residues. Germline CDR1 and CDR2: WNHNN and SYGVQD (reference sequence). V lost 0 bases and J lost 9; bases outside the gene matches: 3. CDR3 in amino acids: CASSESTGDRYTF. The CDR3 nucleotides read TGCGCCAGCAGTGAGTCGACAGGGGACCGCTACACCTTC.

The genes are TRBV11-2 and TRBJ2-7, with D perhaps TRBD1 (7 bases). Trimming removed 1 base at V and 5 bases at J, with 18 bases between. The germline V gene encodes CDR1 SGHAT and CDR2 FQNNGV. The CDR3 is 16 amino acids. The CDR3 sequence is CASSLVGGGGYHEQYF. CDR3 in DNA: TGTGCCAGCAGCTTAGTTGGAGGGGGCGGGTACCACGAGCAGTACTTC. Variable domain in full (rest from reference TRBV11-2 and TRBJ2-7): EAGVAQSPRYKIIEKRQSVAFWCNPISGHATLYWYQQILGQGPKLLIQFQNNGVVDDSQLPKDRFSAERLKGVDSTLKIQPAKLEDSAVYLCASSLVGGGGYHEQYFGPGTRLTVT.

This chain uses TRBV28 with TRBJ1-5; D is ambiguous. This CDR3 spans 15 amino acids. The germline V and J ends were trimmed by 8 bases and 0 bases, with 14 bases remaining between them. Germline CDR1 is MDHEN and CDR2 is SYDVKM. The CDR3 sequence is CASQFDTYSNQPQHF. The DNA for the CDR3 is TGTGCCAGCCAATTTGACACCTATAGCAATCAGCCCCAGCATTTT.

In this sample, this clone turned up once. The chain uses TRBV2 and TRBJ2-3; tentatively, D is TRBD2 (6 bases). The CDR3 runs 12 residues. Germline loops: CDR1 SNHLY, CDR2 FYNNEI. The V and J ends lost 8 bases and 3 bases respectively, with 9 bases between them. The CDR3 sequence is CASRRETDTQYF. CDR3 bases: TGTGCCAGCCGCCGGGAGACAGATACGCAGTATTTT.

The chain couples TRBV29-1 to TRBJ2-5; D gene uncertain. From germline, CDR1 is SQVTM and CDR2 ANQGSEA. Trimming pared 0 bases from V and 4 bases from J, leaving 3 bases between. This CDR3 is built from 11 residues. For the CDR3, the DNA is TGCAGCGTTGAAGAAGCAGAGACCCAGTACTTC. This sequence encodes CSVEEAETQYF.

This clone was found once. The rearrangement joins TRBV4-2 to TRBJ2-2; D is uncertain. CDR1 and CDR2 from the germline V gene are LGHNA and YNFKEQ. The CDR3 runs to 12 residues. V shed 0 bases and J shed 9 bases, with 5 bases lying between them. CDR3 coding DNA: TGTGCCAGCAGCCAAGAACACCGGGAGCTGTTTTTT. Its translation: CASSQEHRELFF.

The rearrangement uses TRBV7-8 and TRBJ2-3, with a tentative D call TRBD2 (7 bases). The germline V gene encodes CDR1 SGHVS and CDR2 FQNEAQ. The length of the CDR3 is 17 residues. The V end was cut by 7 bases, the J end by 1 base, with 21 bases between. Here the CDR3 reads CASTWPRGGGGTDTQYF. CDR3 in DNA: TGTGCCAGCACCTGGCCGAGAGGGGGGGGCGGCACAGATACGCAGTATTTT.

This CDR3 is CASSRDRNYGYTF. The CDR3 nucleotides read TGTGCCAGCAGTCGAGACAGAAACTATGGCTACACCTTC. This chain uses TRBV5-6 with TRBJ1-2; D is perhaps TRBD1 (5 bases). This CDR3 has 13 residues. V lost 5 bases, J lost 2 bases, and 10 bases lay in between. The germline V gene has CDR1 SGHDT and CDR2 YYEEEE.

The rearrangement joins TRBV5-4 to TRBJ1-6; 7 bases line up with TRBD1. The junction had 13 bases not matched to a gene; V was cut back by 0 bases and J by 10 bases. The CDR3 totals 17 residues. Germline CDR1 SGHNT, CDR2 YYREEE (reference sequence). As DNA, the CDR3 is TGTGCCAGCAGCTTGGGAGGGGGCGCTAACATACTATCACCCCTCCACTTT. This encodes CASSLGGGANILSPLHF.

V usage is TRBV6-1 and J usage is TRBJ1-5, with 9 bases fitting TRBD1. The CDR3 contains 14 residues. The germline gives CDR1 MNHNS, CDR2 SASEGT. The ends lost 7 bases at V and 9 bases at J; junction bases unmatched: 10. The CDR3 loop is CASKGQGQVWPQHF. The CDR3 DNA is TGTGCCAGCAAGGGACAGGGCCAGGTCTGGCCCCAGCATTTT.

J is TRBJ2-2 and V is TRBV7-8, with 8 bases that match TRBD2. The CDR3 runs 16 residues. Germline assignment: CDR1 SGHVS and CDR2 FQNEAQ. V dropped 4 bases and J dropped 5; count of bases not matched to a gene: 9. The CDR3 region is CASSSSGTRMTGELFF. Written as DNA, the CDR3 is TGTGCCAGCAGCTCATCCGGGACTAGGATGACCGGGGAGCTGTTTTTT. The full variable domain, completed using reference TRBV7-8 and TRBJ2-2, is GAGVSQSPRYKVAKRGQDVALRCDPISGHVSLFWYQQALGQGPEFLTYFQNEAQLDKSGLPSDRFFAERPEGSVSTLKIQRTQQEDSAVYLCASSSSGTRMTGELFFGEGSRLTVL.

The chain recombines TRBV10-3 with TRBJ2-7; D unclear. Trimming took 0 bases from V and 0 from J, leaving 9 bases between them. The CDR3 is made up of 15 amino acids. Germline CDR1 ENHRY, CDR2 SYGVKD. CDR3 protein: CAISESTSLSYEQYF. The CDR3 bases are TGTGCCATCAGTGAGTCGACTTCCCTCTCCTACGAGCAGTACTTC.

The chain recombines TRBV11-2 with TRBJ1-1; D gene ambiguous. This CDR3 has 11 amino acids. V dropped 3 bases and J dropped 10 bases, with 9 bases sitting between them. The germline V gene encodes CDR1 SGHAT and CDR2 FQNNGV. CDR3 protein: CASSLGGRAFF. CDR3 nucleotides: TGTGCCAGCAGCTTGGGAGGTAGAGCTTTCTTT.

Note on this clone: The junction shows a germline mismatch at one end, possibly a read error. This chain links TRBV4-3 with TRBJ1-1; weak D call: TRBD1 (5 bases). The CDR3 sequence is 14 residues long. Per the germline V gene, CDR1 is LGHNA and CDR2 is YSLEER. CDR3 in DNA: TGCGCCAGCAGCCAAGTATCAGGGAACCCTGAAGCTTTCTTT. This gives the protein CASSQVSGNPEAFF.

This chain joins TRBV7-9 and TRBJ1-1, with D unresolved. This CDR3 region has 14 residues. V dropped 1 base and J dropped 0 bases, with 6 bases sitting between them. CDR1 and CDR2 from the germline V gene are SEHNR and FQNEAQ (reference sequence). In DNA, the CDR3 is TGTGCCAGCAGCTTAGGGCAGATGAACACTGAAGCTTTCTTT. This codes for CASSLGQMNTEAFF.

V usage is TRBV10-3 and J usage is TRBJ1-4; possible D gene TRBD1, 5 bases. The germline CDR1 and CDR2 sequences are ENHRY and SYGVKD. This CDR3 has 13 amino acids. The ends were cut back, 6 bases at V and 11 bases at J, with 16 bases in the middle. The CDR3, as DNA: TGTGCCATCAGCGACAGCTCCCAACTGAAACTGTTTTTT. Encoded protein: CAISDSSQLKLFF.

V gene TRBV30 combines with J gene TRBJ1-6; maybe TRBD1 (5 bases). This CDR3 has 15 amino acids. The germline V gene has CDR1 GTSNPN and CDR2 SVGIG (reference sequence). V dropped 3 bases and J dropped 2 bases, with 11 bases sitting between them. CDR3 nucleotides: TGTGCCTGGAGAATTGGGGGGACCTATAATTCACCCCTCCACTTT. Amino acids: CAWRIGGTYNSPLHF. Filled out from reference TRBV30 and TRBJ1-6, the complete variable domain reads SQTIHQWPATLVQPVGSPLSLECTVEGTSNPNLYWYRQAAGRGLQLLFYSVGIGQISSEVPQNLSASRPQDRQFILSSKKLLLSDSGFYLCAWRIGGTYNSPLHFGNGTRLTVT.

The rearrangement joins TRBV5-8 to TRBJ2-7, with 11 bases fitting TRBD1. V dropped 4 bases and J dropped 3; count of bases not matched to a gene: 3. This CDR3 region has 14 residues. Germline V CDR1 and CDR2: SGHTS, YDEGEE. CDR3 sequence (DNA): TGTGCCAGCAGCGGGACAGGGGGTATCTACGAGCAGTACTTC. Translation gives CASSGTGGIYEQYF.

The gene calls are TRBV2 and TRBJ1-2; TRBD1 matches at 10 bases. Germline values: CDR1 SNHLY, CDR2 FYNNEI. This CDR3 region has 16 residues. V was pared by 2 bases and J by 3 bases, with 6 bases of the junction left unmatched. DNA for the CDR3: TGTGCCAGCAGTGAATCAGGACAGGGGGATGACTATGGCTACACCTTC. Protein sequence: CASSESGQGDDYGYTF. The full variable domain, completed using reference TRBV2 and TRBJ1-2, is EPEVTQTPSHQVTQMGQEVILRCVPISNHLYFYWYRQILGQKVEFLVSFYNNEISEKSEIFDDQFSVERPDGSNFTLKIRSTKLEDSAMYFCASSESGQGDDYGYTFGSGTRLTVV.

This sequence joins TRBV7-9 and TRBJ1-5, with TRBD1 matching over 7 bases. The junction had 5 bases not matched to a gene; V was cut back by 3 bases and J by 6 bases. In germline, CDR1 is SEHNR, CDR2 FQNEAQ (reference sequence). This CDR3 has 14 amino acids. The CDR3 DNA sequence: TGTGCCAGCAGCTTGCAGGGGGTAGGTCAGCCCCAGCATTTT. This encodes CASSLQGVGQPQHF.